Listed below are T cell receptor beta chains from one sample, sequenced in a study of T cell responses to AZD1222 COVID-19 vaccine. The protocol was immunoSEQ multiplex PCR, while the TCRdb copy is restricted to in-frame clones and leaves out a portion. The sample shows about 160,000 clones, about 90% of them seen only once. The sample in question was peripheral blood, obtained on day 0 of MenACWY control vaccination. All receptors derive from an adult in good health. Each CDR3 is given with its conserved first and last residue. D genes are given only for firm matches. The size field is filled for only some rows; it gives once, few, many or a size class.

cdr3_nt cdr3_aa clone_size j_call cdr3_length v_call d_call
TGTGCCAGCAGCTTGGCGCAGGGGAAGATACCAACGGGTTCACCCCTCCACTTT CASSLAQGKIPTGSPLHF . TRBJ1-6 18 TRBV5-6 .
TGCGCCAGCAGTGAGTTGACAGGGGGAGAAACTGAAGCTTTCTTT CASSELTGGETEAFF once TRBJ1-1 15 TRBV10-2 TRBD1
TGTGCCAGCAGTACCAGGGGGCCCAGGGGTGAAAAACTGTTTTTT CASSTRGPRGEKLFF . TRBJ1-4 15 TRBV6-5 TRBD1
TGTGCCAGCAGCTTATCAACTAGCACAGATACGCAGTATTTT CASSLSTSTDTQYF . TRBJ2-3 14 TRBV7-6 .
TGTGCCAGCAGCCTTAGCGGGAGGGCCTCAGATACGCAGTATTTT CASSLSGRASDTQYF . TRBJ2-3 15 TRBV7-3 TRBD2
TGTGCCTGGAGTGAAAACCGGGGGGGGAATTCACCCCTCCACTTT CAWSENRGGNSPLHF . TRBJ1-6 15 TRBV30 .
TGTGCCAGCAGCTTAGGGGACTATGAGCAGTTCTTC CASSLGDYEQFF . TRBJ2-1 12 TRBV11-2 .
TGTGCCAGCAGCGGCCGGACAGGGCGGGAAAAACTGTTTTTT CASSGRTGREKLFF few TRBJ1-4 14 TRBV3-1/TRBV3-2 TRBD1
TGTGCCAGCAGCTTCTCAGGCCAGCCCCAGCATTTT CASSFSGQPQHF . TRBJ1-5 12 TRBV7-9 .
TGCAGCGTTGTGAGGAGGGGGACAGGGTTTTTCTTT CSVVRRGTGFFF . TRBJ1-1 12 TRBV29-1 TRBD1
TGTGCCAGCAGTGCAACAGGGGGCTGGGACAATCAGCCCCAGCATTTT CASSATGGWDNQPQHF . TRBJ1-5 16 TRBV6-1 TRBD1
TGTGCCAGTAGTACAGGACAGGGGGGAAGAGGTCAGCCCCAGCATTTT CASSTGQGGRGQPQHF . TRBJ1-5 16 TRBV19 TRBD1
TGTGCCAGCAGCTTGGCCAGGGCAGTCCAGTACAATGAGCAGTTCTTC CASSLARAVQYNEQFF . TRBJ2-1 16 TRBV9 .
TGTGCCAGCTCACCACCCAACCGGGGTCCCCAGCATTTT CASSPPNRGPQHF . TRBJ1-5 13 TRBV18 .
TGTGCCAGCAGGATGACTAGCGGGAACTACGAGCAGTACTTC CASRMTSGNYEQYF . TRBJ2-7 14 TRBV11-2 TRBD2
TGTGCCAGCAGTCCCCCCAGGGAAACCGGGGAGCTGTTTTTT CASSPPRETGELFF . TRBJ2-2 14 TRBV28 .
TGTGCCAGCTCCACAGCAATTTACTCCTACAATGAGCAGTTCTTC CASSTAIYSYNEQFF . TRBJ2-1 15 TRBV27 .
TGTGCCAGCAGACACACTCCAGGGAGTGGCGAGCAGTACTTC CASRHTPGSGEQYF few TRBJ2-7 14 TRBV27 .
TGTGCCTGGACGGGGGGTGGGTATAATTCACCCCTCCACTTT CAWTGGGYNSPLHF . TRBJ1-6 14 TRBV30 .
TGTGCCAGTAGTATTGGGACAGGGGGTGAAGCTTTCTTT CASSIGTGGEAFF . TRBJ1-1 13 TRBV19 TRBD1
TGTGCCAGCTCGGGCAGGGGGGATTCACCCCTCCACTTT CASSGRGDSPLHF . TRBJ1-6 13 TRBV6-5 TRBD1
TGTGCCACCAGTGAGTCGGGGCGGGGCCAGCCCCAGCATTTT CATSESGRGQPQHF . TRBJ1-5 14 TRBV24-1 .
TGTGCCACCAGTGAACAGGGCCCTAATGAAAAACTGTTTTTT CATSEQGPNEKLFF . TRBJ1-4 14 TRBV24-1 .
TGTGCCAGCAGTCCCGGGACTCACTACAATGAGCAGTTCTTC CASSPGTHYNEQFF . TRBJ2-1 14 TRBV2 .
TGTGCCACCCTTGGGTCGGCAGGGGGTAACTATGGCTACACCTTC CATLGSAGGNYGYTF . TRBJ1-2 15 TRBV28 TRBD1
TGTGCCATCACTCGGGACTCCCCCCTTTACAATGAGCAGTTCTTC CAITRDSPLYNEQFF . TRBJ2-1 15 TRBV10-3 .
TGTGCCGGGGAGCGGGCTAACTATGGCTACACCTTC CAGERANYGYTF . TRBJ1-2 12 TRBV30 .
TGTGCCAGCAGGGACAGCGACACCGGGGAGCTGTTTTTT CASRDSDTGELFF . TRBJ2-2 13 TRBV2 .
TGTGCCAGCAGTTTAAGAGCGGGAAGGACAGATACGCAGTATTTT CASSLRAGRTDTQYF once TRBJ2-3 15 TRBV27 TRBD2
TGTGCCAGCAGCTTGGGACAGACTGGCAATCAGCCCCAGCATTTT CASSLGQTGNQPQHF . TRBJ1-5 15 TRBV5-8 .
TGTGCCAGCAGTCCTGGGACACGCCGCGGAAACATTCAGTACTTC CASSPGTRRGNIQYF . TRBJ2-4 15 TRBV6-5 .
TGCGCCAGCAGCCCCGACCGGATAAGAAGCAATCAGCCCCAGCATTTT CASSPDRIRSNQPQHF . TRBJ1-5 16 TRBV5-1 .
TGTGCCAGCAGCCAAGCTCTCGACTCTGGGGCCAACGTCCTGACTTTC CASSQALDSGANVLTF . TRBJ2-6 16 TRBV4-2 .
TGCGCCAGCAGCTTGGCGGGGGACCTTAATCCCTACACCTTC CASSLAGDLNPYTF . TRBJ1-2 14 TRBV5-1 .
TGTGCCAGTAGCCTACAGGGACTGAACACTGAAGCTTTCTTT CASSLQGLNTEAFF . TRBJ1-1 14 TRBV19 .
TGTGCCTGGGAGTTGGGTACAGGGGATGAGCAGTTCTTC CAWELGTGDEQFF . TRBJ2-1 13 TRBV30 TRBD1
TGTGCCAGCAGCTTGGTGGGGGCCCGGGGAGACACGCAGTATTTT CASSLVGARGDTQYF . TRBJ2-3 15 TRBV5-4 .
TGTGCCAGTAGCAATACCGGGACAGGGGTGGACGAGCAGTACTTC CASSNTGTGVDEQYF . TRBJ2-7 15 TRBV19 TRBD1
TGTGCCAGCAGCCCTGGGAGCGGGCCAACAGATACGCAGTATTTT CASSPGSGPTDTQYF . TRBJ2-3 15 TRBV7-2 .
TGCAGCGTTGATAGTGGGGCCAACGTCCTGACTTTC CSVDSGANVLTF . TRBJ2-6 12 TRBV29-1 .
TGTGCCAGCAGCCCCGGGGACCCCCGGAGTGAGCAGTTCTTC CASSPGDPRSEQFF . TRBJ2-1 14 TRBV7-3 .
TGTGCCAGCAGCGATCGGGGGGCCGGGGAGCTGTTTTTT CASSDRGAGELFF . TRBJ2-2 13 TRBV9 TRBD2
TGTGCCAGCAGCCAAGAGAGAGGGCAGCTTGCGGGCGAGCAGTACTTC CASSQERGQLAGEQYF . TRBJ2-7 16 TRBV14 .
TGTGCCCGCCCTGGCGAGCAGTACTTC CARPGEQYF . TRBJ2-7 9 TRBV12-3/TRBV12-4 .
TGTGCCAGCAGCTTAAGTGGAACAGGGGGCACCGGGGAGCTGTTTTTT CASSLSGTGGTGELFF . TRBJ2-2 16 TRBV13 TRBD1